The 24 T cell receptor beta chains given below trace back to one sample, sequenced in a study of blood T cell repertoires in COVID-19. TCRdb's copy holds only in-frame clones and misses some; the assay was immunoSEQ multiplex PCR. The sample records 270,000 or so clones, about 80% being singletons. The source material was peripheral blood. These receptors all come from a human donor in a cohort sampled during active COVID-19.

This rearrangement joins TRBV5-1 to TRBJ2-6; possibly TRBD1 for D (6 bases). CDR3 length: 15 amino acids. V lost 2 bases to trimming and J lost 4 bases, with 10 bases between them. Germline CDR1 reads SGHRS; CDR2 reads YFSETQ. The CDR3 DNA is TGCGCCAGCAGCTTTGGGGGCACCGGGGCCAACGTCCTGACTTTC. It is translated as CASSFGGTGANVLTF.

The rearrangement links TRBV28 to TRBJ1-2, with D hard to call. The CDR3 consists of 14 residues. V lost 1 base to trimming and J lost 6 bases, with 12 bases between them. Per the germline V gene, CDR1 is MDHEN and CDR2 is SYDVKM. The CDR3 here is CASSLSGVSNGYTF. The CDR3 nucleotides read TGTGCCAGCAGTTTATCCGGGGTTTCTAATGGCTACACCTTC.

V usage is TRBV5-6 and J usage is TRBJ1-1; 10 nucleotides match TRBD1. The germline CDR1 and CDR2 sequences are SGHDT and YYEEEE. There are 13 residues in the CDR3. After removal of 5 bases from V and 4 bases from J, the junction contained 2 bases not matched to a gene. Here the CDR3 DNA reads TGTGCCAGCAGTCGGGACAGGGGCACTGAAGCTTTCTTT. It yields the protein CASSRDRGTEAFF.

This clone appeared once. The rearrangement uses TRBV4-1 and TRBJ2-1; 7 nucleotides match TRBD1. This CDR3 has 14 amino acids. Germline values: CDR1 MGHRA, CDR2 YSYEKL. The V segment lost 1 base and the J segment 8 bases; nucleotides outside the gene matches: 5. This CDR3 is CASSQGQGTYEQFF. CDR3 nucleotide sequence: TGCGCCAGCAGCCAAGGACAGGGTACATATGAGCAGTTCTTC.

The chain couples TRBV5-1 to TRBJ2-2; TRBD1 might be the D (5 bases). Trimming stripped 0 bases from V and 3 bases from J, with 9 bases between. CDR3 length: 15 residues. Germline V CDR1 and CDR2: SGHRS, YFSETQ. The CDR3, as DNA: TGCGCCAGCAGCTTGGTTGGGGCGGACACCGGGGAGCTGTTTTTT. It specifies CASSLVGADTGELFF.

This chain uses TRBV7-9 with TRBJ2-3; 8 bases line up with TRBD2. Per the germline V gene, CDR1 is SEHNR and CDR2 is FQNEAQ (reference sequence). The CDR3 sequence is 14 residues long. With 6 bases clipped from V and 1 base from J, the junction kept 3 bases outside the gene matches. DNA for the CDR3: TGTGCCAGCAGACGGGGGGGCCGCACAGATACGCAGTATTTT. Protein product: CASRRGGRTDTQYF.

J is TRBJ2-7 and V is TRBV3-1 (or the pseudogene TRBV3-2); a possible D gene is TRBD1 (6 bases). The germline V gene encodes CDR1 LGHDT and CDR2 YNNKEL (reference sequence). CDR3 size: 14 residues. V was trimmed by 4 bases and J by 8 bases, leaving 18 bases between them. DNA of the CDR3: TGTGCCAGCAGCCCGGATCCTTACAGGGATCAGCAGTACTTC. This sequence encodes CASSPDPYRDQQYF.

A single count supports this clone. This sample includes further DNA sequences coding for the same CDR3. The chain couples TRBV5-1 to TRBJ2-1, with 9 bases matching TRBD2. The germline CDR1 and CDR2 sequences are SGHRS and YFSETQ. The CDR3 spans 17 residues. Trimming removed 0 bases from V and 0 bases from J; junction bases left unmatched: 4. CDR3 region: CASSLGLAASSYNEQFF. CDR3 DNA sequence: TGCGCCAGCAGCTTGGGACTAGCGGCAAGCTCCTACAATGAGCAGTTCTTC. The complete variable domain, with remaining parts taken from reference TRBV5-1 and TRBJ2-1, reads KAGVTQTPRYLIKTRGQQVTLSCSPISGHRSVSWYQQTPGQGLQFLFEYFSETQRNKGNFPGRFSGRQFSNSRSEMNVSTLELGDSALYLCASSLGLAASSYNEQFFGPGTRLTVL.

V usage is TRBV7-6 and J usage is TRBJ2-7, with a possible D match to TRBD2 (5 bases). CDR3 length: 10 residues. V was clipped by 8 bases and J by 3 bases, with 5 bases between them. Germline V gives CDR1 SGHVS, CDR2 FNYEAQ. CDR3: CASGGYEQYF. In nucleotides, the CDR3 is TGTGCCAGCGGAGGCTACGAGCAGTACTTC.

This chain uses TRBV7-2 with TRBJ2-1; D perhaps matches TRBD1 (6 bases). V was shortened by 0 bases and J by 5 bases, with 14 bases between the two germline ends. This CDR3 has 16 residues. Germline V CDR1 and CDR2: SGHTA, FQGNSA. CDR3 coding DNA: TGTGCCAGCAGCTTAGCGGCCCTGAGGGGGAACAATGAGCAGTTCTTC. Protein product: CASSLAALRGNNEQFF.

This chain joins TRBV3-1 (or the pseudogene TRBV3-2) and TRBJ1-4; 9 bases line up with TRBD1. The CDR3 sequence is 15 residues long. Germline CDR1 LGHDT, CDR2 YNNKEL (reference sequence). The J segment lost 7 bases and the V segment lost 4 bases, leaving 7 bases of the junction unmatched. The DNA for the CDR3 is TGTGCCAGCAGCCCCGGCGGGACAGGGTTTGAAAAACTGTTTTTT. It translates to CASSPGGTGFEKLFF.

The genes are TRBV19 and TRBJ2-7; 14 bases match TRBD2. The CDR3 runs 16 residues. Germline-derived CDR1 and CDR2 are LNHDA and SQIVND (reference sequence). The junction had 10 bases not matched to a gene; V was cut back by 10 bases and J by 2 bases. The CDR3 DNA is TGTGCCACACCGGGACTAGCGGGAGAGGGGACCTACGAGCAGTACTTC. Translated: CATPGLAGEGTYEQYF.

The V and J genes are TRBV19 and TRBJ1-1; tentative D call: TRBD1 (6 bases). The V and J ends lost 9 bases and 6 bases respectively, with 11 bases between them. Germline V gives CDR1 LNHDA, CDR2 SQIVND (reference sequence). This CDR3 has 11 amino acids. CDR3 nucleotide sequence: TGTGCCAGCTCAGGGGTCTCTGAAGCTTTCTTT. Its translation is CASSGVSEAFF.

V and J are TRBV7-2 and TRBJ2-7; 12 bases line up with TRBD2. V lost 5 bases and J lost 2; bases outside the gene matches: 1. CDR3 length: 14 residues. Germline V gives CDR1 SGHTA, CDR2 FQGNSA. The CDR3: CASSASGGAYEQYF. The CDR3, as DNA: TGTGCCAGCAGCGCTAGCGGGGGGGCCTACGAGCAGTACTTC.

V gene TRBV4-2 combines with J gene TRBJ2-5; D is possibly TRBD2 (6 bases). V dropped 1 base and J dropped 4 bases, with 16 bases sitting between them. The CDR3 loop spans 16 amino acids. Germline V CDR1 and CDR2: LGHNA, YNFKEQ. CDR3 nucleotide sequence: TGTGCCAGCAGCCAAGGCGGGACGGCGAGGGTAGAGACCCAGTACTTC. Translated, it gives CASSQGGTARVETQYF.

This sequence joins TRBV5-4 and TRBJ1-1; D unresolved. The V and J ends lost 0 bases and 1 base respectively, with 4 bases between them. This CDR3 contains 13 residues. Germline V CDR1 and CDR2: SGHNT, YYREEE (reference sequence). The CDR3 DNA follows: TGTGCCAGCAGCTTGGAGAGGAACACTGAAGCTTTCTTT. This codes for CASSLERNTEAFF.

The genes are TRBV9 and TRBJ2-5; D perhaps matches TRBD1 (7 bases). V was trimmed by 5 bases and J by 5 bases, leaving 16 bases between them. CDR1 SGDLS and CDR2 YYNGEE come from the germline V gene. The CDR3 runs to 14 residues. CDR3 amino acids: CASSLTQGGETQYF. Written as DNA, the CDR3 is TGTGCCAGCAGTCTGACTCAGGGGGGTGAGACCCAGTACTTC.

The chain employs TRBV12-3 or TRBV12-4 and TRBJ1-2; D is perhaps TRBD1 (5 bases). CDR3 size: 12 residues. Trimming shortened V by 10 bases and J by 7 bases, and 16 bases separated the two germline ends. The CDR3 nucleotides are TGTGCCACCCGGGGGGGAGCCGGTGGCTACACCTTC. Translated, it gives CATRGGAGGYTF.

The genes are TRBV6-5 and TRBJ2-2; no definite D call. CDR1 MNHEY and CDR2 SVGAGI come from the germline V gene. Trimming cost V 6 bases and J 6 bases, with 8 bases left between them. The CDR3 spans 12 residues. Here the CDR3 DNA reads TGTGCCAGCAGGAGAGCCCCCGGGGAGCTGTTTTTT. This translates into CASRRAPGELFF.

The chain employs TRBV7-9 and TRBJ1-1, with 7 bases identical to TRBD1. There are 15 residues in the CDR3. With V trimmed by 5 bases and J by 0 bases, 6 bases remained unmatched. The V gene's germline CDR1 is SEHNR and CDR2 FQNEAQ (reference sequence). As DNA, the CDR3 is TGTGCCAGCAGCGGGGGACAGCTATTGAACACTGAAGCTTTCTTT. It translates to CASSGGQLLNTEAFF.

This clone was picked up a small number of times. The J gene is TRBJ1-1, the V gene TRBV6-2 or TRBV6-3; no definite D call. CDR1 MNHEY and CDR2 SVGEGT come from the germline V gene. With 5 bases removed from V and 6 bases from J, the gap between germline ends came to 7 bases. The CDR3 contains 11 residues. CDR3 sequence: CASSRESEAFF. The CDR3 DNA is TGTGCCAGCAGTCGGGAATCTGAAGCTTTCTTT.

The chain combines TRBV6-5 with TRBJ1-2, with D possibly TRBD1 on 5 matching bases. Germline lookup yields CDR1 MNHEY and CDR2 SVGAGI. This CDR3 has 13 residues. Trimming cost V 6 bases and J 8 bases, with 16 bases left between them. CDR3 nucleotide sequence: TGTGCCAGCAGACTCGGACAAGGCGGCGGCTACACCTTC. It codes for CASRLGQGGGYTF.

This clone was detected a few times. This chain joins TRBV29-1 and TRBJ2-1, with 7 positions matching TRBD1. The germline gives CDR1 SQVTM, CDR2 ANQGSEA. J lost 8 bases, V lost 6 bases, and 10 bases had no gene match. There are 13 residues in the CDR3. The CDR3 region has the DNA TGCAGCGTGAGGGGGCGGAAGAGGTATGAGCAGTTCTTC. Translating it yields CSVRGRKRYEQFF.

The J gene is TRBJ2-1, the V gene TRBV5-1, with 9 positions matching TRBD1. The V gene's germline CDR1 is SGHRS and CDR2 YFSETQ. The CDR3 spans 14 residues. Germline trimming cut 6 bases from V and 6 bases from J; bases unmatched to any gene: 7. As DNA, the CDR3 is TGCGCCAGCAACGAACAGGGGGCAGGCAATGAGCAGTTCTTC. Protein sequence: CASNEQGAGNEQFF.